This T cell receptor beta chain originates from a study of T cell responses to AZD1222 COVID-19 vaccine. Here immunoSEQ multiplex PCR was the method, and the copy in TCRdb shows in-frame clones only, minus some. The sample holds about 110,000 clones, about 93% seen once. As concerns this clone: Its antigen remains unknown.

The CDR3 runs 15 residues. With 0 bases removed from V and 6 bases from J, the gap between germline ends came to 15 bases. CDR1 is SGDLS, CDR2 YYNGEE, per germline. Findings of the study overall: Within unmutated variant regions lay the reported targets of nearly half of spike-specific TCRs. Spike-specific TCRs gained breadth and depth after people received two AZD1222 doses. The span of vaccine-associated CD4 TCRs extended across spike, with dominance at 160-218 and 743-854. Just a handful of people given AZD1222 tested seropositive at baseline.

The clonotype was recovered from an adult in good health. Sequencing used peripheral blood, obtained on day 0 of AZD1222 vaccination. The genes are TRBV9 and TRBJ1-1; D uncertain. The CDR3 region has the DNA TGTGCCAGCAGCGTAGGCCAGGAGTGGAGCCCTGAAGCTTTCTTT. It codes for CASSVGQEWSPEAFF.